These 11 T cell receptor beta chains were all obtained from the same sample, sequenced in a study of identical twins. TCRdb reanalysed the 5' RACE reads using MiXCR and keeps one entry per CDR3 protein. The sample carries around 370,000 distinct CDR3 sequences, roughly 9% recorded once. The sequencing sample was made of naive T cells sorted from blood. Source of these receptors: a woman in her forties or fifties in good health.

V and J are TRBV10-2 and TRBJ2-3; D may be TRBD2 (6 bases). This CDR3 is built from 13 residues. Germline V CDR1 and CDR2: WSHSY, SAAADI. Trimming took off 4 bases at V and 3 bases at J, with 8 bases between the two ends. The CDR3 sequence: CASSVAETDTQYF. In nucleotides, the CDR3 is TGCGCCAGCAGTGTAGCGGAGACAGATACGCAGTATTTT.

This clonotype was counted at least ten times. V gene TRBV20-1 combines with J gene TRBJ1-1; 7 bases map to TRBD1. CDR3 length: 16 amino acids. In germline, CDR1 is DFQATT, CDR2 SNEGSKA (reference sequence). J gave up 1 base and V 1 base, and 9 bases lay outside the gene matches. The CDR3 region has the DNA TGCAGTGCTAGAGCCCCAGGGGGGGCCGGGAACACTGAAGCTTTCTTT. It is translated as CSARAPGGAGNTEAFF.

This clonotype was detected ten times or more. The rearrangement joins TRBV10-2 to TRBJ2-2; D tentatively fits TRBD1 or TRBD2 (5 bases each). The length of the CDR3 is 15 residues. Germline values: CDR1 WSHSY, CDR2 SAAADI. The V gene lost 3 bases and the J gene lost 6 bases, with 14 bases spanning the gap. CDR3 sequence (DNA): TGCGCCAGCAGTGAAAACGCTGAGGGGTCCGGGGAGCTGTTTTTT. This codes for CASSENAEGSGELFF.

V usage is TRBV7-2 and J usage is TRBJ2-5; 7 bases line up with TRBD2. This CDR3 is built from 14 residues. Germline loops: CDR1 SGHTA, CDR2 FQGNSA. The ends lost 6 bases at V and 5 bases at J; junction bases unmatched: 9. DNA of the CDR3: TGTGCCAGCAGGCGCCTAGCGGAAGGGGAGACCCAGTACTTC. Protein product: CASRRLAEGETQYF.

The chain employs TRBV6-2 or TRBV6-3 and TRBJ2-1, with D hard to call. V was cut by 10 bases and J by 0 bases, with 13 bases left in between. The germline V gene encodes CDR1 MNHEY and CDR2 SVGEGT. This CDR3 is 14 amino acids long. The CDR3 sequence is CAIKSSSSYNEQFF. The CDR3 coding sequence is TGTGCCATCAAGAGCAGTAGCTCCTACAATGAGCAGTTCTTC.

Here the CDR3 DNA reads TGTGCCAGCAGTTTGACGCCGGGCCCCTACGAGCAGTACGTC. This gives the protein CASSLTPGPYEQYV. The J gene is TRBJ2-7, the V gene TRBV6-5; D gene ambiguous. The CDR3 spans 14 residues. The V gene lost 4 bases and the J gene lost 2 bases, with 12 bases spanning the gap. The germline gives CDR1 MNHEY, CDR2 SVGAGI.

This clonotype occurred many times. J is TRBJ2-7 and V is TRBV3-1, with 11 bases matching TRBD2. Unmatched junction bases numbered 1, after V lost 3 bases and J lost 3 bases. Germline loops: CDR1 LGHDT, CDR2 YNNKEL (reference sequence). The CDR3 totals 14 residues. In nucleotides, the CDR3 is TGTGCCAGCAGCCACGGACTAGCGGGCTACGAGCAGTACTTC. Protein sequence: CASSHGLAGYEQYF.

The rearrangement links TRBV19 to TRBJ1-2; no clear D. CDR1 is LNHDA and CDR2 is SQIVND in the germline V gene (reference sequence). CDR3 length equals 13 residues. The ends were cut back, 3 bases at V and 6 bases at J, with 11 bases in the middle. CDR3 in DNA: TGTGCCAGTAGTATTAAAGGCAGCCATGGCTACACCTTC. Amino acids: CASSIKGSHGYTF.

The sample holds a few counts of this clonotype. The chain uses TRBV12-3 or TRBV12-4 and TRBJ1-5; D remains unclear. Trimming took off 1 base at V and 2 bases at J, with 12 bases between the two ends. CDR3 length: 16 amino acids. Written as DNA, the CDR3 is TGTGCCAGCAGTTTAGGAAGTGTTAAGGGCAATCAGCCCCAGCATTTT. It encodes CASSLGSVKGNQPQHF.

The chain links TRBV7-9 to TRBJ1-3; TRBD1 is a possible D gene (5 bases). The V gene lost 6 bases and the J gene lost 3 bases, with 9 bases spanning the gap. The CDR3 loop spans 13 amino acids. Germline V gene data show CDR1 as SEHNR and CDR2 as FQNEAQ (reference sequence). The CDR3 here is CASRNGGGNTIYF. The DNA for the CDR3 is TGTGCCAGCAGGAACGGGGGTGGAAACACCATATATTTT.

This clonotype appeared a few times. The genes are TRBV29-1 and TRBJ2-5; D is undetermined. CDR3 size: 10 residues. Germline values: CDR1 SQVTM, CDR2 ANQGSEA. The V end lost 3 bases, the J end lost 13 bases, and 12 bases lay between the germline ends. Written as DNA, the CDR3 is TGCAGCGTTGATGAGGTACTCGCGTACTTC. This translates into CSVDEVLAYF.